This T cell receptor (beta chain) came from a study of somatic mutations in cytotoxic T cells in rheumatoid arthritis. Study observations and caveats: Antigen specificity of the expanded CD8+ clones was not determined.

Some clones are missing from TCRdb's copy, which holds only in-frame ones; the method was immunoSEQ multiplex PCR. The sample shows 15,000 or so clones, around 78% of them seen only once. This CDR3 is 17 amino acids long. V lost 5 bases, J lost 4 bases, and 8 bases stayed unmatched. Germline V gene data show CDR1 as SEHNR and CDR2 as FQNEAQ (reference sequence). This clone has more than one count but fewer than ten. The antigen remains undetermined. The clonotype comes from an adult with rheumatoid arthritis. The chain combines TRBV7-9 with TRBJ2-6, with TRBD1 identical over 10 bases. Sequencing used CD8+ T cells sorted from blood. CDR3: CASSMTGGWVGANVLTF. DNA of the CDR3: TGTGCCAGCAGCATGACAGGGGGCTGGGTGGGGGCCAACGTCCTGACTTTC.